A single sample is the source of the 10 T cell receptor beta chains below, sequenced in a study of T cells in Graves' hyperthyroidism and ophthalmopathy. Amplification of TCR beta CDR3 regions was performed using RNA transcripts as template. Using the HTBI primer set, a first-round RT-PCR was run on the TCR CDR3. TCRdb re-called the multiplex PCR reads with MiXCR, one entry per CDR3 protein. The sample has around 110,000 distinct CDR3 sequences; around a sixth are singletons. Sequences were obtained from blood. The receptor source for this set is a woman aged 50 to 65 with Graves' hyperthyroidism.

This clonotype was seen ten or more times. The chain carries TRBV28 and TRBJ1-5, with 8 bases identical to TRBD1. CDR1 is MDHEN, CDR2 SYDVKM, per germline. Unmatched junction bases numbered 16, after V lost 5 bases and J lost 10 bases. This CDR3 spans 16 amino acids. CDR3 DNA: TGTGCCAGCAGTGTCGCCGTCGGGACCGGACAGGGACCCCAGCATTTT. Amino acid sequence: CASSVAVGTGQGPQHF.

This clonotype appeared many times. The J gene is TRBJ1-4, the V gene TRBV7-6; 8 nucleotides agree with TRBD1. Germline CDR1 and CDR2: SGHVS and FNYEAQ. The V and J ends lost 5 bases and 2 bases, in that order; junction bases with no gene match: 4. This CDR3 has 15 amino acids. CDR3 protein: CASSKRQGTNEKLFF. CDR3 nucleotides: TGTGCCAGCAGCAAGCGACAGGGGACTAATGAAAAACTGTTTTTT.

This clonotype occurred many times. The rearrangement links TRBV6-5 to TRBJ1-1; D not certain. Trimming took off 2 bases at V and 1 base at J, with 8 bases between the two ends. Germline V gene data show CDR1 as MNHEY and CDR2 as SVGAGI. The CDR3 is 14 residues long. CDR3 loop: CASSYEGWNTEAFF. The CDR3 DNA is TGTGCCAGCAGTTACGAGGGATGGAACACTGAAGCTTTCTTT.

CDR3 sequence reads: CSASWRGAHNEQFF. DNA of the CDR3: TGCAGTGCTAGTTGGCGGGGGGCCCACAATGAGCAGTTCTTC. The chain employs TRBV20-1 and TRBJ2-1; 8 bases map to TRBD2. The CDR3 loop spans 14 amino acids. V lost 3 bases, J lost 5 bases, and 6 bases stayed unmatched. From germline, CDR1 is DFQATT and CDR2 SNEGSKA (reference sequence).

This clonotype was seen many times. The rearrangement uses TRBV20-1 and TRBJ2-3, with 7 bases fitting TRBD2. The V gene's germline CDR1 is DFQATT and CDR2 SNEGSKA (reference sequence). The V gene end was trimmed by 5 bases and the J gene end by 0 bases; junction bases not matched to a gene: 5. The CDR3 is 14 residues long. The CDR3 here is CSALTSDSTDTQYF. The CDR3 bases are TGCAGTGCTTTAACTAGCGATAGCACAGATACGCAGTATTTT.

This clonotype was detected a few times. A much larger clone is a single base away; this may be a read error. DNA of the CDR3: TGTGCCGGGAACCGGGACTCAGTTTTTGGGGCGCAGTATTTT. Translating it yields CAGNRDSVFGAQYF. The genes are TRBV2 and TRBJ2-3; D possibly corresponds to TRBD2 (6 bases). The V and J ends lost 11 bases and 10 bases respectively, with 25 bases between them. The CDR3 is 14 amino acids. Looked up from germline, CDR1 is SNHLY and CDR2 is FYNNEI. Full variable domain (remainder filled in from reference TRBV2 and TRBJ2-3): EPEVTQTPSHQVTQMGQEVILRCVPISNHLYFYWYRQILGQKVEFLVSFYNNEISEKSEIFDDQFSVERPDGSNFTLKIRSTKLEDSAMYFCAGNRDSVFGAQYFGPGTRLTVL.

This clonotype was seen many times. It is unclear where the CDR3 begins or ends on the DNA, so no DNA is shown, and the CDR3 is as TCRdb lists it. The chain has TRBV12-3 or TRBV12-4 and TRBJ1-1; TRBD1 was called by the table and not checked on the DNA. Termini included, the CDR3 measures 15 amino acids. The CDR3 loop reads CASSFFGQALGKAFF.

This clonotype was found many times. The rearrangement joins TRBV7-3 to TRBJ2-3; 11 bases agree with TRBD2. Per germline, CDR1 SGHTA and CDR2 FQGTGA. The CDR3 is 16 residues long. Trimming removed 3 bases from V and 7 bases from J; junction bases left unmatched: 9. Written as DNA, the CDR3 is TGTGCCAGCAGCTTGATAGCGGGAGGGCCCACGAATACGCAGTATTTT. Translation: CASSLIAGGPTNTQYF.

This clonotype has at least ten counts. The rearrangement joins TRBV2 to TRBJ2-2, with 11 nucleotides matching TRBD1. V was pared by 4 bases and J by 7 bases, with 5 bases of the junction left unmatched. Germline V CDR1 and CDR2: SNHLY, FYNNEI. The CDR3 covers 15 residues. The chain's CDR3 is CASSGDRGIDGELFF. CDR3 DNA sequence: TGTGCCAGCAGTGGGGACAGGGGGATTGACGGGGAGCTGTTTTTT.

This clonotype appeared many times. V usage is TRBV12-3 or TRBV12-4 and J usage is TRBJ1-2, with 7 nucleotides matching TRBD1. V gave up 3 bases and J gave up 6 bases; unmatched junction bases: 13. There are 16 residues in the CDR3. The CDR3 DNA reads as TGTGCCAGCAGTTTTGAGGTCACAGGGGCTACCCATGGCTACACCTTC. Encoded protein: CASSFEVTGATHGYTF.